Following are 11 T cell receptor beta chains from one sample sequenced in a study of Ad26.COV2.S vaccination and SARS-CoV-2 variants. The table came from immunoSEQ multiplex PCR; TCRdb's copy has only in-frame clones and leaves some out. The top ten hold approximately 2.5% of the sample, which has roughly 500,000 clones, 89% seen once. As for treatment: around 19 received Ad26.COV2.S at low or high dose, single or two shots; about 5 received placebo; per-sample allocation not given. Day 63 following the first vaccine or placebo injection was when the samples were taken. The sequencing used peripheral blood, collected in a trial of Ad26.COV2.S vaccine versus placebo. These receptors were taken from a person aged 18-65 years who received the Ad26.COV2.S COVID-19 vaccine or a placebo.

This clone was found a few times. The CDR3 protein is CASSPPGLAGETQYF. Here the CDR3 DNA reads TGTGCCAGCAGCCCCCCCGGACTAGCAGGGGAGACCCAGTACTTC. The rearrangement links TRBV7-9 to TRBJ2-5; 8 positions agree with TRBD2. CDR1 and CDR2 (germline): SEHNR, FQNEAQ (reference sequence). The CDR3 is 15 residues long. J lost 5 bases, V lost 5 bases, and 10 bases had no gene match.

The chain combines TRBV11-2 with TRBJ1-5, with D unclear. Germline loops: CDR1 SGHAT, CDR2 FQNNGV. This CDR3 spans 15 amino acids. The ends were cut back, 0 bases at V and 3 bases at J, with 9 bases in the middle. The DNA for the CDR3 is TGTGCCAGCAGCTTAGAGTCGGGATCCAATCAGCCCCAGCATTTT. Translation: CASSLESGSNQPQHF.

This clone has a single count. The chain links TRBV7-3 to TRBJ2-5; the D is unclear. Germline CDR1 and CDR2: SGHTA and FQGTGA. V lost 3 bases and J lost 1, with 6 bases in between. The CDR3 runs to 13 residues. DNA for the CDR3: TGTGCCAGCAGCTTGCACTCCCAAGAGACCCAGTACTTC. Its protein is CASSLHSQETQYF.

The rearrangement uses TRBV27 and TRBJ2-3; 7 bases match TRBD1. The CDR3 extends over 15 amino acids. V lost 5 bases, J lost 3 bases, and 8 bases stayed unmatched. Germline V gene sequence: CDR1 MNHEY, CDR2 SMNVEV (reference sequence). CDR3 in amino acids: CASSPRDSITDTQYF. As DNA, the CDR3 is TGTGCCAGCAGTCCCCGGGACAGTATAACAGATACGCAGTATTTT.

A single count supports this clone. V and J are TRBV28 and TRBJ2-7; D tentatively reads TRBD1 or TRBD2 (6 bases each). The germline CDR1 and CDR2 sequences are MDHEN and SYDVKM. CDR3 length equals 13 residues. Trimming removed 2 bases from V and 5 bases from J, with 10 bases in between. The chain's CDR3 is CASSLRGANEQYF. In DNA form, the CDR3 reads TGTGCCAGCAGTTTAAGGGGGGCCAACGAGCAGTACTTC. Full variable domain (outside the CDR3, taken from reference TRBV28 and TRBJ2-7): DVKVTQSSRYLVKRTGEKVFLECVQDMDHENMFWYRQDPGLGLRLIYFSYDVKMKEKGDIPEGYSVSREKKERFSLILESASTNQTSMYLCASSLRGANEQYFGPGTRLTVT.

The CDR3 sequence is CAWSRVTNEKLFF. CDR3 coding DNA: TGTGCCTGGAGTCGGGTAACTAATGAAAAACTGTTTTTT. The chain recombines TRBV30 with TRBJ1-4, with D hard to call. V was pared by 2 bases and J by 1 base, with 5 bases between. The CDR3 is 13 residues long. Germline V gene data show CDR1 as GTSNPN and CDR2 as SVGIG (reference sequence). Using reference TRBV30 and TRBJ1-4 for the parts outside the CDR3, the full variable domain is SQTIHQWPATLVQPVGSPLSLECTVEGTSNPNLYWYRQAAGRGLQLLFYSVGIGQISSEVPQNLSASRPQDRQFILSSKKLLLSDSGFYLCAWSRVTNEKLFFGSGTQLSVL.

The J gene is TRBJ2-5, the V gene TRBV28; possible D gene TRBD1, 6 bases. Looked up from germline, CDR1 is MDHEN and CDR2 is SYDVKM. The germline V and J ends were trimmed by 2 bases and 7 bases, with 14 bases remaining between them. The CDR3 is 14 amino acids. CDR3 region: CASSLPGDRGTQYF. The CDR3 DNA reads as TGTGCCAGCAGTTTACCAGGGGATCGGGGGACCCAGTACTTC.

V is TRBV27 and J is TRBJ1-2, with D tentatively TRBD1 (5 bases). Between the trimmed V and J ends, which lost 8 bases and 0 bases, there was a span of 10 bases. The CDR3 runs to 13 residues. Germline V gives CDR1 MNHEY, CDR2 SMNVEV (reference sequence). In DNA, the CDR3 is TGTGCCAGCTCGGGGGTAGCTAACTATGGCTACACCTTC. It yields the protein CASSGVANYGYTF.

This clone appeared a single time. The V call is TRBV27, the J call TRBJ1-4; 7 bases map to TRBD1. CDR3 size: 15 residues. Germline trimming cut 4 bases from V and 2 bases from J; bases unmatched to any gene: 4. CDR1 MNHEY and CDR2 SMNVEV come from the germline V gene (reference sequence). The CDR3 here is CASSSIQGTNEKLFF. CDR3 sequence (DNA): TGTGCCAGCAGTTCCATACAGGGGACTAATGAAAAACTGTTTTTT.

This chain connects TRBV18 to TRBJ1-2; 7 positions agree with TRBD1. V dropped 4 bases and J dropped 6; count of bases not matched to a gene: 17. The CDR3 length is 17 residues. The germline V gene has CDR1 KGHSH and CDR2 LQKENI. CDR3 DNA sequence: TGTGCCAGCTCACTCGACAGGGCGACCATAATAATGCATGGCTACACCTTC. It is translated as CASSLDRATIIMHGYTF.

Worth noting for this clone: At one end, the junction sequence differs from germline, possibly due to a read error. This sequence joins TRBV29-1 and TRBJ2-5; no clear D. Germline CDR1 and CDR2: SQVTM and ANQGSEA. The CDR3 spans 16 residues. CDR3 region: CSASIELTNSNPGLDF. The CDR3, as DNA: TGCAGCGCCTCAATTGAGCTAACCAATAGCAACCCAGGTTTGGACTTC.